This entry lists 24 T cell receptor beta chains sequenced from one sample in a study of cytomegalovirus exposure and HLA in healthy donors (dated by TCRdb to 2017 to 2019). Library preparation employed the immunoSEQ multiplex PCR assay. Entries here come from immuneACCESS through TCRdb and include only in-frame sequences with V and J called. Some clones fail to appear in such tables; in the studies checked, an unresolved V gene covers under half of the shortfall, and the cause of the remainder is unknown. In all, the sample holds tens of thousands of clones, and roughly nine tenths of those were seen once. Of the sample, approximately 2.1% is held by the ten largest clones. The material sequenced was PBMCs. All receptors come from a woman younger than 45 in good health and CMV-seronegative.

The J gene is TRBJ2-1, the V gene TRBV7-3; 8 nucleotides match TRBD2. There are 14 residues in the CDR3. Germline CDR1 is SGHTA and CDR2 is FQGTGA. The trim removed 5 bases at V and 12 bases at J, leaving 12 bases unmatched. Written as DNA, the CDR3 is TGTGCCAGCAGCAAGACTCCGGGACTAGATATGCAGTTCTTC. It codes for CASSKTPGLDMQFF.

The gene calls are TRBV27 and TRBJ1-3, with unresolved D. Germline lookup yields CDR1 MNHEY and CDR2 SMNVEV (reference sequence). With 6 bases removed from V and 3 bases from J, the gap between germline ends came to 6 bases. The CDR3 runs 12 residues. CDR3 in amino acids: CASRASGNTIYF. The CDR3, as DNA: TGTGCCAGCAGGGCCAGTGGAAACACCATATATTTT.

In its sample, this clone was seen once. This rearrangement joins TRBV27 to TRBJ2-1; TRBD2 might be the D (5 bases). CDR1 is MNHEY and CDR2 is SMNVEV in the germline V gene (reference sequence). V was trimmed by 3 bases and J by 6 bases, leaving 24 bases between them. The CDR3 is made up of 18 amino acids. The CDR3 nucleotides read TGTGCCAGCAGTTTCTCCCTAAACGGACTGCCCCCCGGCAATGAGCAGTTCTTC. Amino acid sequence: CASSFSLNGLPPGNEQFF.

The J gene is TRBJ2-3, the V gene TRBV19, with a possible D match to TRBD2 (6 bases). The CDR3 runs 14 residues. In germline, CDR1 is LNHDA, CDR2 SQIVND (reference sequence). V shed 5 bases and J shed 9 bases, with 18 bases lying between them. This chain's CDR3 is CASSVIAEAETQYF. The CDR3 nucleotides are TGTGCCAGTAGTGTAATAGCGGAAGCGGAGACGCAGTATTTT.

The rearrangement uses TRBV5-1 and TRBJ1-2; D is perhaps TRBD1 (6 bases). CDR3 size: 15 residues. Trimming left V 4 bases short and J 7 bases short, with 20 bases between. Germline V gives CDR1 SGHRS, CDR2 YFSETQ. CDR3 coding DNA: TGCGCCAGCAGCCCGGAGGGGGGGCTGTCCGGTGGCTACACCTTC. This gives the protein CASSPEGGLSGGYTF.

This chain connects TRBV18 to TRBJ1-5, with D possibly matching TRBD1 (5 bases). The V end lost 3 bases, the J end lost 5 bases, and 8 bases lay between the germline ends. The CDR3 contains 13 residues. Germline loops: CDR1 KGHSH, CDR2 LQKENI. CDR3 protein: CASSPTADQPQHF. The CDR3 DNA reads TGTGCCAGCTCACCGACAGCAGATCAGCCCCAGCATTTT.

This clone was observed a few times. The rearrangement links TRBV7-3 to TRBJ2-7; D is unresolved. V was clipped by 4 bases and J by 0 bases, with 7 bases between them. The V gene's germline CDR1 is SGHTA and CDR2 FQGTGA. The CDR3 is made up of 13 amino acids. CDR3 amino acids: CASSSYPSYEQYF. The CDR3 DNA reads TGTGCCAGCAGCTCTTATCCCTCCTACGAGCAGTACTTC.

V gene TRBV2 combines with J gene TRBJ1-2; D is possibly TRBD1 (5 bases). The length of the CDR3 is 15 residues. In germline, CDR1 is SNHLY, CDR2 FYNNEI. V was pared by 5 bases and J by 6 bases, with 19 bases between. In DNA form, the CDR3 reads TGTGCCAGCAGTTTTCAACCTGACAGTGTAAATGGCTACACCTTC. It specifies CASSFQPDSVNGYTF.

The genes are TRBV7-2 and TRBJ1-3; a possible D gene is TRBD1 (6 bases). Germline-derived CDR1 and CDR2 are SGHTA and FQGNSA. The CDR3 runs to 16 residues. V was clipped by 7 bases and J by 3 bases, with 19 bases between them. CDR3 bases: TGTGCCAGCACCTATGGGGGGGCGGACTATGGAAACACCATATATTTT. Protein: CASTYGGADYGNTIYF.

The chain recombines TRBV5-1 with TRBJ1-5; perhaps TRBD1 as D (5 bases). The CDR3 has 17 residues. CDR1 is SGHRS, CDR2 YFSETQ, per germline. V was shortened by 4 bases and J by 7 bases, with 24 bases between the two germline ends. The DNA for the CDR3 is TGCGCCAGCAGCCCGGGGGAGGGGCTTAATTACTGGCAGCCCCAGCATTTT. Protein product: CASSPGEGLNYWQPQHF.

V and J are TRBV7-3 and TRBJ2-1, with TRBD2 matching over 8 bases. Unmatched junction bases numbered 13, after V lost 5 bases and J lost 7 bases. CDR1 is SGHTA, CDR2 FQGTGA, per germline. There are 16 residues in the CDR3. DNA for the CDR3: TGTGCCAGCAGCCTCTCCCCCAGCGGGAGTGGGAATGAGCAGTTCTTC. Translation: CASSLSPSGSGNEQFF.

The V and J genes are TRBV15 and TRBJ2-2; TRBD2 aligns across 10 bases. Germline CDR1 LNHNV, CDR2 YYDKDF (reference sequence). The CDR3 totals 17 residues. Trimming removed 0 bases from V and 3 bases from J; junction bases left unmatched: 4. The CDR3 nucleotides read TGTGCCACCAGCAGAGAACTAGCGGGATTGTACACCGGGGAGCTGTTTTTT. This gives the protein CATSRELAGLYTGELFF.

CDR3 nucleotides: TGTGCCAGCAGCAGCGACTCACGGTGGCAGTACTTC. Amino acid sequence: CASSSDSRWQYF. This sequence joins TRBV5-4 and TRBJ2-7; D unresolved. The CDR3 is 12 amino acids. The germline gives CDR1 SGHNT, CDR2 YYREEE (reference sequence). V was pared by 4 bases and J by 9 bases, with 14 bases between.

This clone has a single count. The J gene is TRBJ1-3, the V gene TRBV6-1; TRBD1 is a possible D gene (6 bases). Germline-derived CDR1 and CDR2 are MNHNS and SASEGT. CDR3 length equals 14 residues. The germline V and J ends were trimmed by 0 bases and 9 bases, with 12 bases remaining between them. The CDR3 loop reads CASSEAPGDRTIYF. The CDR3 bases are TGTGCCAGCAGTGAAGCTCCAGGGGACCGCACCATATATTTT.

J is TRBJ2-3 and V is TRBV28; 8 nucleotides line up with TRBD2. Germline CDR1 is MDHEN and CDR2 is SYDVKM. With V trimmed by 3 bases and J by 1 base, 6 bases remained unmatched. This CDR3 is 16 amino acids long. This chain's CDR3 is CASSFLSGMGTDTQYF. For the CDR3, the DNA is TGTGCCAGCAGTTTTCTTAGCGGGATGGGCACAGATACGCAGTATTTT.

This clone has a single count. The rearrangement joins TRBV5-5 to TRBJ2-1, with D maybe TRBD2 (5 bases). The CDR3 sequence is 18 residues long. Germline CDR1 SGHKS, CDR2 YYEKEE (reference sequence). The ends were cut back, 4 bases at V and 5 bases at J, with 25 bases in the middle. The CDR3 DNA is TGTGCCAGCAGCCTCTACGGGGTCATTATCCTGCCCGACAATGAGCAGTTCTTC. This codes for CASSLYGVIILPDNEQFF.

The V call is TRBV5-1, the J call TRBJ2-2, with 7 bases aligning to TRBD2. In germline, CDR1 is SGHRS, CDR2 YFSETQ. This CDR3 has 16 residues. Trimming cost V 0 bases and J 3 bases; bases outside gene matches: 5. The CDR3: CASSLDLAVDTGELFF. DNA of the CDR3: TGCGCCAGCAGCTTGGATCTAGCGGTCGACACCGGGGAGCTGTTTTTT.

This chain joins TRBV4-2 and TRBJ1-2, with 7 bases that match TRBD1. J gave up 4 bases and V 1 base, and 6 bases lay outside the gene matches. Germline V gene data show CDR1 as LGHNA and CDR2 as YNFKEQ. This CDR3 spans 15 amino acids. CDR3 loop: CASSQVEGAGYGYTF. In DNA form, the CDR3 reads TGTGCCAGCAGCCAAGTGGAGGGGGCAGGCTATGGCTACACCTTC.

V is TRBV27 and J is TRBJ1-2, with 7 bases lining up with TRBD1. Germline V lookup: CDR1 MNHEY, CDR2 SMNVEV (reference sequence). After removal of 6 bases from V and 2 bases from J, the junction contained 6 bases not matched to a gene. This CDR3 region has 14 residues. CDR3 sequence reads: CASSPGQINYGYTF. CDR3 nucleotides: TGTGCCAGCAGCCCGGGACAGATCAACTATGGCTACACCTTC.

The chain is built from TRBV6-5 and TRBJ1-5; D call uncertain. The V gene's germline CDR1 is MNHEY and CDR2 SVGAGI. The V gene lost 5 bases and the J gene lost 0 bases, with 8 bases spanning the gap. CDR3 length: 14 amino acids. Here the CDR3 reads CASSRGYSNQPQHF. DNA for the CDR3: TGTGCCAGCAGTCGGGGATATAGCAATCAGCCCCAGCATTTT.

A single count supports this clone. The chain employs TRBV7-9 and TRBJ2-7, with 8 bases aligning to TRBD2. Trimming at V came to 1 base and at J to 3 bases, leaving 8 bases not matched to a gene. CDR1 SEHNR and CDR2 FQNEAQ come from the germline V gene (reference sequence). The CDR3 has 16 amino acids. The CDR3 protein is CASSLGVSGTGYEQYF. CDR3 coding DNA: TGTGCCAGCAGCTTAGGGGTTAGCGGGACGGGCTACGAGCAGTACTTC.

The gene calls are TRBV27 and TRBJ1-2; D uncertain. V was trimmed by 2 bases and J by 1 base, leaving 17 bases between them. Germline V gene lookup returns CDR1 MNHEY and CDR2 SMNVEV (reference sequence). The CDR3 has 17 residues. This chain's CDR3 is CASSLAGRAGGNYGYTF. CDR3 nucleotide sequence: TGTGCCAGCAGTTTAGCCGGGAGGGCGGGAGGTAACTATGGCTACACCTTC.

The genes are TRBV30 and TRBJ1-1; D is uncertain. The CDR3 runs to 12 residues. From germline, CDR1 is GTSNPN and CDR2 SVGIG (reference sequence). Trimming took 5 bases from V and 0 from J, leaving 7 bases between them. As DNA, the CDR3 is TGTGCCTGGCAGGCCCTGAACACTGAAGCTTTCTTT. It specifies CAWQALNTEAFF. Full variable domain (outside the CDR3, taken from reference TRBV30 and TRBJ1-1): SQTIHQWPATLVQPVGSPLSLECTVEGTSNPNLYWYRQAAGRGLQLLFYSVGIGQISSEVPQNLSASRPQDRQFILSSKKLLLSDSGFYLCAWQALNTEAFFGQGTRLTVV.

The CDR3 region has the DNA TGTGCCAGCTCACCCCGACAGGGGGGTGGCTACACCTTC. Its translation is CASSPRQGGGYTF. The genes are TRBV18 and TRBJ1-2; 9 nucleotides agree with TRBD1. The length of the CDR3 is 13 residues. In germline, CDR1 is KGHSH, CDR2 LQKENI. V dropped 3 bases and J dropped 7; count of bases not matched to a gene: 3.